These 5 T cell receptor beta chains originate from one sample sequenced in a study of persistence of HIV-infected CD4 T cells. Anti-CD3/anti-CD28 beads served as a nonspecific positive control stimulus. Responding CD4+ T cells were sorted by upregulation of both CD40 ligand and CD69. This was the immunoSEQ version 4 assay in survey mode. Profiling relied on immunoSEQ multiplex PCR, and the TCRdb table lists in-frame clones only, not all of them. The data hold tens of thousands of clones, with 88% observed a single time. No cognate antigen is known for these TCRs. The sample here was CD4+ T cells sorted from PBMCs after roughly 18-hour stimulation, taken from a patient who received antiretroviral therapy. Receptor source: an adult woman with HIV who was CMV-seropositive.

V usage is TRBV12-5 and J usage is TRBJ2-4, with TRBD2 matching 9 bases. The CDR3 runs to 14 residues. The ends lost 6 bases at V and 5 bases at J; junction bases unmatched: 5. The V gene's germline CDR1 is LGHNT and CDR2 FRNRAP. CDR3 nucleotide sequence: TGTGCTAGTGGAATGCGGGGGGGCCAAAACATTCAGTACTTC. Its protein is CASGMRGGQNIQYF.

V is TRBV5-5 and J is TRBJ1-2, with D possibly TRBD1 on 6 matching bases. V lost 0 bases to trimming and J lost 4 bases, with 10 bases between them. The CDR3 sequence is 14 residues long. CDR1 is SGHKS, CDR2 YYEKEE, per germline (reference sequence). CDR3 amino acids: CASSLGQGSYGYTF. The CDR3 bases are TGTGCCAGCAGCTTGGGTCAGGGGAGCTATGGCTACACCTTC.

The chain joins TRBV6-6 to TRBJ1-2, with 9 bases identical to TRBD1. The germline gives CDR1 MNHNY, CDR2 SVGAGI (reference sequence). The V and J ends lost 5 bases and 4 bases, in that order; junction bases with no gene match: 14. The CDR3 runs to 17 residues. CDR3 region: CASSHPQTGTGPYGYTF. In DNA form, the CDR3 reads TGTGCCAGCAGTCACCCCCAAACCGGGACAGGGCCCTATGGCTACACCTTC.

The rearrangement links TRBV11-3 to TRBJ2-5; 8 bases map to TRBD2. V was clipped by 5 bases and J by 0 bases; unmatched bases: 8. This CDR3 has 16 amino acids. Germline lookup yields CDR1 SGHNT and CDR2 YENEEA. The CDR3, as DNA: TGTGCCAGCAGCGCCGGAGCGGGGGTGTACCAAGAGACCCAGTACTTC. This encodes CASSAGAGVYQETQYF.

In this sample, this clone turned up once. The rearrangement uses TRBV7-3 and TRBJ1-1; TRBD1 matches 7 bases. The J segment lost 12 bases and the V segment lost 3 bases, leaving 10 bases of the junction unmatched. CDR1 is SGHTA and CDR2 is FQGTGA in the germline V gene. This CDR3 comprises 13 residues. The CDR3 region is CASSFSGTELPFF. Written as DNA, the CDR3 is TGTGCCAGCAGCTTTTCCGGGACAGAGCTCCCTTTCTTT. Full variable domain (missing parts from reference TRBV7-3 and TRBJ1-1): GAGVSQTPSNKVTEKGKYVELRCDPISGHTALYWYRQSLGQGPEFLIYFQGTGAADDSGLPNDRFFAVRPEGSVSTLKIQRTERGDSAVYLCASSFSGTELPFFGQGTRLTVV.